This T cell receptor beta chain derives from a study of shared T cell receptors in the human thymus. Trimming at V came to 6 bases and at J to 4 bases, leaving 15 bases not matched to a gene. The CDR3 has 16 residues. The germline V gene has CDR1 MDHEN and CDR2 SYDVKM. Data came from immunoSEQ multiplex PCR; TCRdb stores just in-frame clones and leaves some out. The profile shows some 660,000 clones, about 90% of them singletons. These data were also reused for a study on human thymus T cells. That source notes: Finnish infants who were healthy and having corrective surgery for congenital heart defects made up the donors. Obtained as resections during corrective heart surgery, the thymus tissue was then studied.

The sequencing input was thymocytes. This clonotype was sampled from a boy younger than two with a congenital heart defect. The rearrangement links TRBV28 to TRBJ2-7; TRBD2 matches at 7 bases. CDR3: CASSLHPGLAEYEQYF. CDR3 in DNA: TGTGCCAGCAGCTTGCACCCCGGGCTAGCGGAATACGAGCAGTACTTC.